The T cell receptor (beta chain) described here comes from a study of tumor-infiltrating lymphocytes in primary liver carcinoma. As to this clonotype: The germline gene is not matched at one end of the junction; a read error may be the cause.

Using a constant-region primer together with ProtoScript II reverse transcriptase, TCR beta cDNA was made from approximately 0.55 ug of total RNA. A slightly modified ARM-PCR protocol with three nested multiplex PCR rounds produced these TCR beta libraries. Researchers ran the first two PCR rounds for roughly 11 cycles each with TRBV1-TRBV30 forward primers and a C-beta reverse primer. Each CDR3 protein is one row after TCRdb ran MiXCR on the multiplex PCR reads. The table records 150,000 to 200,000 distinct CDR3 sequences, about 60% of them present only once. The V gene's germline CDR1 is SGHNT and CDR2 YENEEA. CDR3 size: 13 residues. Extraction also yielded germline DNA, while blood RNA was obtained from unsorted whole blood.

The TCR sequence derives from a man aged 40-50 years with primary liver carcinoma and hepatitis B virus infection. The sample consisted of peripheral blood. The V and J genes are TRBV11-3 and TRBJ1-1; possible D gene TRBD1, 5 bases. For the CDR3, the DNA is TGTACCAGCAGCTTAGGGACGCACACTGAAGCCTTCTTT. It encodes CTSSLGTHTEAFF.